A single sample is the source of the 26 T cell receptor beta chains below, sequenced in a study of blood T cell repertoires in COVID-19 (dated by TCRdb to about 2020). Preparation of the library involved the immunoSEQ multiplex PCR assay. The source is immuneACCESS, and TCRdb retained only in-frame sequences with V and J called. Part of the clones is not carried over; for the studies checked, unresolved V genes explain less than half of this, and the remainder is unexplained. The sample has about 62,000 clones on record, over 75% of them singletons. The ten largest make up 15% to 20% of the sample. Material: peripheral blood. The source is a woman between 55 and 75 years old with COVID-19, enrolled during active disease.

This clone was detected once. The chain joins TRBV4-3 to TRBJ1-2; D not resolved. This CDR3 has 14 amino acids. V dropped 0 bases and J dropped 2 bases, with 7 bases sitting between them. Germline V gene lookup returns CDR1 LGHNA and CDR2 YSLEER. The chain's CDR3 is CASSQDPQNYGYTF. The CDR3 nucleotides read TGCGCCAGCAGCCAAGATCCCCAAAACTATGGCTACACCTTC.

The CDR3 nucleotides are TGTGCCAGCAGCACCGGGACAGGGGGTGGCTACACCTTC. Protein sequence: CASSTGTGGGYTF. The genes are TRBV6-5 and TRBJ1-2; 11 nucleotides agree with TRBD1. The CDR3 contains 13 residues. The ends lost 6 bases at V and 7 bases at J; junction bases unmatched: 4. Germline V gene data show CDR1 as MNHEY and CDR2 as SVGAGI.

The CDR3 loop reads CAWSVSPGRGSPLHF. CDR3 coding DNA: TGTGCCTGGAGTGTGAGCCCAGGGAGGGGTTCACCCCTCCACTTT. The chain has TRBV30 and TRBJ1-6, with D perhaps matching TRBD1 (5 bases). This CDR3 spans 15 amino acids. V was cut by 0 bases and J by 9 bases, with 15 bases left in between. Per the germline V gene, CDR1 is GTSNPN and CDR2 is SVGIG (reference sequence). The whole variable domain, remainder taken from reference TRBV30 and TRBJ1-6, is SQTIHQWPATLVQPVGSPLSLECTVEGTSNPNLYWYRQAAGRGLQLLFYSVGIGQISSEVPQNLSASRPQDRQFILSSKKLLLSDSGFYLCAWSVSPGRGSPLHFGNGTRLTVT.

The chain combines TRBV5-1 with TRBJ2-7; 8 bases match TRBD2. The J segment lost 12 bases and the V segment lost 1 base, leaving 12 bases of the junction unmatched. CDR1 is SGHRS, CDR2 YFSETQ, per germline. The CDR3 loop spans 14 amino acids. The CDR3 here is CASSLLTSGSGRYF. The CDR3 bases are TGCGCCAGCAGCTTGCTTACTAGCGGAAGCGGTCGGTACTTC.

The J gene is TRBJ2-1, the V gene TRBV6-2 or TRBV6-3, with 10 positions matching TRBD1. V shed 2 bases, J shed 2 bases, and the junction held 3 bases outside the gene matches. Per germline, CDR1 MNHEY and CDR2 SVGEGT. This CDR3 is built from 16 residues. The CDR3 sequence is CASSYGGQGTYNEQFF. The CDR3 DNA follows: TGTGCCAGCAGTTACGGGGGACAGGGGACCTACAATGAGCAGTTCTTC.

The chain links TRBV6-4 to TRBJ2-7; 8 positions match TRBD1. The CDR3 loop spans 13 amino acids. CDR1 and CDR2 (germline): MRHNA, SNTAGT. The J segment lost 2 bases and the V segment lost 7 bases, leaving 4 bases of the junction unmatched. Here the CDR3 DNA reads TGTGCCAGCAAGAAGACAGGGGCCTACGAGCAGTACTTC. Amino acids: CASKKTGAYEQYF.

The rearrangement uses TRBV11-2 and TRBJ2-3; 10 nucleotides match TRBD2. V shed 2 bases, J shed 6 bases, and the junction held 17 bases outside the gene matches. The V gene's germline CDR1 is SGHAT and CDR2 FQNNGV. The CDR3 loop spans 19 amino acids. The CDR3 loop reads CASSLKLFLASGSLDTQYF. CDR3 in DNA: TGTGCCAGCAGCTTAAAACTGTTCCTTGCTAGCGGGAGTTTGGATACGCAGTATTTT.

The chain uses TRBV13 and TRBJ1-1; D remains unclear. Per the germline V gene, CDR1 is PRHDT and CDR2 is FYEKMQ (reference sequence). The CDR3 contains 15 residues. V lost 3 bases and J lost 1, with 12 bases in between. CDR3 sequence reads: CASSFEDGRNTEAFF. The CDR3 DNA sequence: TGTGCCAGCAGCTTCGAAGACGGGAGGAACACTGAAGCTTTCTTT.

The chain couples TRBV18 to TRBJ2-7; 10 bases line up with TRBD1. CDR1 KGHSH and CDR2 LQKENI come from the germline V gene. The CDR3 extends over 13 amino acids. J gave up 5 bases and V 6 bases, and 4 bases lay outside the gene matches. For the CDR3, the DNA is TGTGCCAGCTCCCCCGGGACAGGGGACGAGCAGTACTTC. Translated, it gives CASSPGTGDEQYF.

V and J are TRBV29-1 and TRBJ2-1; 14 bases are shared with TRBD2. CDR3 length equals 15 residues. Trimming at V came to 6 bases and at J to 4 bases, leaving 5 bases not matched to a gene. CDR1 SQVTM and CDR2 ANQGSEA come from the germline V gene. CDR3: CSVRLAGGLYNEQFF. CDR3 sequence (DNA): TGCAGCGTACGACTAGCGGGAGGGTTGTACAATGAGCAGTTCTTC.

For the CDR3, the DNA is TGCGCCAGCAGCCCAGGCGGGGGGAGAGAGACCCAGTACTTC. It encodes CASSPGGGRETQYF. The chain joins TRBV5-1 to TRBJ2-5; TRBD2 aligns across 8 bases. In germline, CDR1 is SGHRS, CDR2 YFSETQ. The V gene end was trimmed by 4 bases and the J gene end by 4 bases; junction bases not matched to a gene: 6. The CDR3 contains 14 residues.

V gene TRBV7-8 combines with J gene TRBJ2-7; TRBD1 might be the D (5 bases). Trimming stripped 0 bases from V and 5 bases from J, with 14 bases between. CDR1 SGHVS and CDR2 FQNEAQ come from the germline V gene. The CDR3 runs 15 residues. The CDR3 bases are TGTGCCAGCAGCTTAGCGTGGCAGGGTCCCAACGAGCAGTACTTC. Translating it yields CASSLAWQGPNEQYF.

The chain recombines TRBV10-1 with TRBJ2-7; D possibly corresponds to TRBD2 (5 bases). CDR3 length: 17 amino acids. V gave up 0 bases and J gave up 4 bases, with 19 bases separating them. Per germline, CDR1 WNHNN and CDR2 SYGVQD (reference sequence). The CDR3 nucleotides read TGCGCCAGCAGTGAGTCGAGAATCGGGATGGCTGGGTACGAGCAGTACTTC. Residues: CASSESRIGMAGYEQYF.

The rearrangement links TRBV5-6 to TRBJ2-7; 8 positions match TRBD1. Trimming cost V 2 bases and J 0 bases; bases outside gene matches: 7. The length of the CDR3 is 16 residues. From germline, CDR1 is SGHDT and CDR2 YYEEEE. DNA for the CDR3: TGTGCCAGCAGCTTTTTGGACAGGGCCGCCTCCTACGAGCAGTACTTC. This codes for CASSFLDRAASYEQYF.

The genes are TRBV25-1 and TRBJ1-1; TRBD1 might be the D (6 bases). With 10 bases removed from V and 5 bases from J, the gap between germline ends came to 20 bases. The CDR3 is 14 amino acids. Germline V gene data show CDR1 as MGHDK and CDR2 as SYGVNS. The CDR3 protein is CATSEAGAGTEAFF. CDR3 DNA: TGTGCCACCTCTGAGGCGGGGGCCGGGACTGAAGCTTTCTTT.

The chain is built from TRBV7-2 and TRBJ1-1, with 9 bases identical to TRBD1. Trimming at V came to 4 bases and at J to 3 bases, leaving 6 bases not matched to a gene. Per germline, CDR1 SGHTA and CDR2 FQGNSA. This CDR3 comprises 15 residues. This CDR3 is CASSSPDRGDTEAFF. The CDR3 region has the DNA TGTGCCAGCAGCTCCCCAGACAGGGGGGACACTGAAGCTTTCTTT.

The chain couples TRBV15 to TRBJ2-7; 7 bases line up with TRBD1. V was clipped by 0 bases and J by 3 bases; unmatched bases: 5. CDR1 is LNHNV, CDR2 YYDKDF, per germline (reference sequence). The CDR3 spans 15 residues. The DNA of the CDR3 is TGTGCCACCAGCAGAGATCCACGGACAGGCTACGAGCAGTACTTC. It translates to CATSRDPRTGYEQYF. Supplemented by reference TRBV15 and TRBJ2-7, the full variable domain reads DAMVIQNPRYQVTQFGKPVTLSCSQTLNHNVMYWYQQKSSQAPKLLFHYYDKDFNNEADTPDNFQSRRPNTSFCFLDIRSPGLGDTAMYLCATSRDPRTGYEQYFGPGTRLTVT.

This chain connects TRBV7-8 to TRBJ2-7; possibly TRBD1 for D (6 bases). V gave up 5 bases and J gave up 6 bases, with 17 bases separating them. This CDR3 region has 14 residues. From germline, CDR1 is SGHVS and CDR2 FQNEAQ. This chain's CDR3 is CASSPSEGVFEQYF. CDR3 nucleotides: TGTGCCAGCAGCCCAAGTGAGGGGGTCTTCGAGCAGTACTTC. Supplemented by reference TRBV7-8 and TRBJ2-7, the full variable domain reads GAGVSQSPRYKVAKRGQDVALRCDPISGHVSLFWYQQALGQGPEFLTYFQNEAQLDKSGLPSDRFFAERPEGSVSTLKIQRTQQEDSAVYLCASSPSEGVFEQYFGPGTRLTVT.

The chain couples TRBV5-1 to TRBJ1-4; 7 bases agree with TRBD1. CDR1 is SGHRS and CDR2 is YFSETQ in the germline V gene. The CDR3 has 16 amino acids. Trimming cost V 4 bases and J 4 bases; bases outside gene matches: 10. CDR3 bases: TGCGCCAGCAGCCACAGACAGGGTCCTGGTAATGAAAAACTGTTTTTT. Amino acids: CASSHRQGPGNEKLFF.

The V call is TRBV20-1, the J call TRBJ2-5; the D is unclear. CDR1 is DFQATT and CDR2 is SNEGSKA in the germline V gene (reference sequence). V was trimmed by 2 bases and J by 5 bases, leaving 6 bases between them. The CDR3 is 11 residues long. The CDR3 here is CSARYSETQYF. CDR3 nucleotide sequence: TGCAGTGCTAGATATTCGGAGACCCAGTACTTC.

The chain links TRBV7-2 to TRBJ2-2; maybe TRBD1 (5 bases). CDR1 and CDR2 (germline): SGHTA, FQGNSA. Between the trimmed V and J ends, which lost 5 bases and 4 bases, there was a span of 14 bases. The CDR3 has 15 residues. The CDR3 DNA sequence: TGTGCCAGCAGCCGCCCACAGCAGGGCACCGGGGAGCTGTTTTTT. Its protein is CASSRPQQGTGELFF.

The V and J genes are TRBV4-3 and TRBJ1-1; no reliable D call. The CDR3 runs 13 residues. CDR1 and CDR2 (germline): LGHNA, YSLEER. Trimming left V 1 base short and J 1 base short, with 4 bases between. CDR3 nucleotide sequence: TGCGCCAGCAGCCAAGCAGGGAACACTGAAGCTTTCTTT. Protein: CASSQAGNTEAFF.

CDR3 coding DNA: TGTGCCAGCAGCCAAGACTTAGCGGGAGGACAAGGTGAGCAGTTCTTC. It is translated as CASSQDLAGGQGEQFF. The V call is TRBV4-2, the J call TRBJ2-1, with 10 bases aligning to TRBD2. Germline V gives CDR1 LGHNA, CDR2 YNFKEQ. V was clipped by 0 bases and J by 9 bases; unmatched bases: 8. The CDR3 has 16 residues.

V is TRBV21-1 and J is TRBJ1-2; TRBD1 was called by the table and not checked on the DNA. TRBV21-1 is labeled a pseudogene. The length of the CDR3 is 20 residues. The CDR3 reads CASSKSPTPAAGTGNYGYTF. In DNA form, the CDR3 reads TGTGCCAGCAGCAAAAGCCCGACCCCCGCGGCGGGGACAGGAAACTATGGCTACACCTTC.

V usage is TRBV12-2 and J usage is TRBJ2-3; TRBD2, the table's D call, was not compared with the DNA. TRBV12-2 is a pseudogene. This CDR3 comprises 14 residues. CDR3 nucleotide sequence: TGTGCAAGTCGCTTTAGCGGGAGCACAGATACGCAGTATTTT. Translation: CASRFSGSTDTQYF.

V gene TRBV27 combines with J gene TRBJ1-2, with D possibly being TRBD1 (6 bases). The CDR3 covers 14 residues. Trimming cost V 2 bases and J 8 bases, with 15 bases left between them. Germline V CDR1 and CDR2: MNHEY, SMNVEV (reference sequence). DNA for the CDR3: TGTGCCAGCAGTTTACTTGCAGGGGATGACGGCTACACCTTC. Translating it yields CASSLLAGDDGYTF.